Described below is a single T cell receptor (beta chain) sequence and its context. These data belong to a study of control samples from healthy donors and cancer patients. Method: immunoSEQ multiplex PCR; TCRdb's copy keeps in-frame clones and lacks some. Of 150,000 to 200,000 clones detected, more than 90% appear once; the ten largest clones hold 1.4%. Trimming removed 2 bases at V and 7 bases at J, with 5 bases between. Germline V gene data show CDR1 as SGHTA and CDR2 as FQGTGA. This CDR3 is built from 12 residues. Source material: blood. The rearrangement links TRBV7-3 to TRBJ2-2; the D is unclear. The sequence was collected from a man aged 25 to 40 in good health. This CDR3 reads CASSLERGELFF. In nucleotides, the CDR3 is TGTGCCAGCAGCTTAGAACGCGGGGAGCTGTTTTTT. Full variable domain (remainder filled in from reference TRBV7-3 and TRBJ2-2): GAGVSQTPSNKVTEKGKYVELRCDPISGHTALYWYRQSLGQGPEFLIYFQGTGAADDSGLPNDRFFAVRPEGSVSTLKIQRTERGDSAVYLCASSLERGELFFGEGSRLTVL.